These 27 T cell receptor beta chains were sequenced from one sample in a study of blood T cell repertoires in COVID-19 (dated by TCRdb to about 2020). The library was made by the immunoSEQ multiplex PCR assay. In TCRdb, the immuneACCESS table is reduced to in-frame sequences with V and J assigned. These tables do not hold every clone; where another copy was compared, an unresolved V gene accounts for under half, and the others remain unexplained. The sample contains 250,000 to 300,000 clones, approximately 90% of them found a single time. 2% to 2.5% of the sample goes to the ten largest clones. Input material: PBMCs or T cells enriched from blood (not recorded which). All receptors derive from a woman aged 60-70 years in a cohort exposed to, infected with or recovered from COVID-19 (not recorded which).

The chain combines TRBV29-1 with TRBJ2-7; 8 nucleotides line up with TRBD1. V lost 5 bases and J lost 2; bases outside the gene matches: 5. Looked up from germline, CDR1 is SQVTM and CDR2 is ANQGSEA. This CDR3 contains 13 residues. CDR3 amino acids: CSVLDRVPYEQYF. As DNA, the CDR3 is TGCAGCGTTTTGGACAGGGTGCCCTACGAGCAGTACTTC.

A single count supports this clone. The rearrangement joins TRBV5-1 to TRBJ2-1; TRBD2 matches 8 bases. CDR1 is SGHRS, CDR2 YFSETQ, per germline. CDR3 size: 15 residues. Trimming took 2 bases from V and 7 from J; bases not matched to a gene: 8. The CDR3 nucleotides read TGCGCCAGCAGCTTCTTAACTAGCGGTGAGAATGAGCAGTTCTTC. Its translation is CASSFLTSGENEQFF. Full variable domain (rest looked up from reference TRBV5-1 and TRBJ2-1): KAGVTQTPRYLIKTRGQQVTLSCSPISGHRSVSWYQQTPGQGLQFLFEYFSETQRNKGNFPGRFSGRQFSNSRSEMNVSTLELGDSALYLCASSFLTSGENEQFFGPGTRLTVL.

The gene calls are TRBV7-8 and TRBJ2-7; 10 nucleotides match TRBD1. The germline CDR1 and CDR2 sequences are SGHVS and FQNEAQ. This CDR3 contains 16 residues. Germline trimming cut 1 base from V and 7 bases from J; bases unmatched to any gene: 10. The CDR3 region is CASSLGPGTGAEEQYF. The CDR3 coding sequence is TGTGCCAGCAGCTTAGGGCCCGGGACAGGGGCTGAAGAGCAGTACTTC.

The chain recombines TRBV19 with TRBJ2-5; the match to TRBD2 covers 11 bases. The CDR3 extends over 15 amino acids. Trimming cost V 4 bases and J 5 bases; bases outside gene matches: 6. Germline V gene sequence: CDR1 LNHDA, CDR2 SQIVND (reference sequence). The CDR3 nucleotides are TGTGCCAGTAGTAGAGGGACTAGCGGAGGCGAGACCCAGTACTTC. Protein product: CASSRGTSGGETQYF.

The chain carries TRBV9 and TRBJ1-2, with D perhaps matching TRBD1 (5 bases). Trimming cost V 6 bases and J 4 bases, with 19 bases left between them. Germline CDR1 is SGDLS and CDR2 is YYNGEE. The CDR3 is 15 residues long. The CDR3 protein is CASNSGRENLYGYTF. In nucleotides, the CDR3 is TGTGCCAGCAACTCAGGCAGGGAAAATCTCTATGGCTACACCTTC.

The V and J genes are TRBV5-1 and TRBJ1-3, with TRBD1 matching over 9 bases. In germline, CDR1 is SGHRS, CDR2 YFSETQ. This CDR3 contains 13 residues. J lost 9 bases, V lost 4 bases, and 5 bases had no gene match. The CDR3 DNA sequence: TGCGCCAGCAGCCCCGGACAGGGGCCCACCATATATTTT. As protein: CASSPGQGPTIYF.

Only a few counts were recorded for this clone. V gene TRBV18 combines with J gene TRBJ2-1; no definite D call. The germline gives CDR1 KGHSH, CDR2 LQKENI. V shed 3 bases and J shed 9 bases, with 18 bases lying between them. The CDR3 length is 15 residues. The CDR3 region is CASSPNPGQEGEQFF. As DNA, the CDR3 is TGTGCCAGCTCACCGAATCCCGGCCAGGAAGGTGAGCAGTTCTTC.

The rearrangement joins TRBV29-1 to TRBJ2-7; TRBD1 matches 8 bases. Germline trimming cut 6 bases from V and 3 bases from J; bases unmatched to any gene: 10. CDR1 is SQVTM, CDR2 ANQGSEA, per germline. The CDR3 runs to 14 residues. The CDR3 sequence: CSVRQGISGYEQYF. DNA for the CDR3: TGCAGCGTGCGACAGGGGATATCTGGCTACGAGCAGTACTTC.

This chain joins TRBV25-1 and TRBJ2-7, with 9 nucleotides matching TRBD1. The CDR3 has 15 amino acids. The V gene end was trimmed by 2 bases and the J gene end by 4 bases; junction bases not matched to a gene: 6. Germline V lookup: CDR1 MGHDK, CDR2 SYGVNS. The chain's CDR3 is CASSEGLQGAYEQYF. Written as DNA, the CDR3 is TGTGCCAGCAGTGAAGGGCTACAGGGGGCTTACGAGCAGTACTTC.

The chain links TRBV5-1 to TRBJ2-2; 8 bases line up with TRBD1. The CDR3 contains 15 residues. V gave up 5 bases and J gave up 5 bases; unmatched junction bases: 8. Germline V lookup: CDR1 SGHRS, CDR2 YFSETQ. The CDR3 DNA reads as TGCGCCAGCAGAACCGGGACAGGATTAACCGGGGAGCTGTTTTTT. Protein: CASRTGTGLTGELFF.

The chain is built from TRBV6-4 and TRBJ2-3; 12 nucleotides align to TRBD2. The CDR3 is made up of 16 amino acids. Germline V lookup: CDR1 MRHNA, CDR2 SNTAGT. V was clipped by 4 bases and J by 1 base; unmatched bases: 3. CDR3 residues: CASSVLAGGGTDTQYF. The CDR3 nucleotides are TGTGCCAGCAGTGTGCTAGCGGGAGGGGGCACAGATACGCAGTATTTT.

The chain couples TRBV28 to TRBJ2-7; TRBD2 agrees at 9 bases. The CDR3 spans 18 residues. V was clipped by 5 bases and J by 6 bases; unmatched bases: 20. Germline-derived CDR1 and CDR2 are MDHEN and SYDVKM. The CDR3 loop is CASSPSRDFSGRSFEQYF. The CDR3 DNA follows: TGTGCCAGCAGTCCAAGCCGAGACTTCAGCGGGAGGTCTTTCGAGCAGTACTTC.

This clone was found once. The chain carries TRBV24-1 and TRBJ2-1; TRBD2 matches 13 bases. This CDR3 has 17 residues. Germline trimming cut 4 bases from V and 7 bases from J; bases unmatched to any gene: 9. From germline, CDR1 is KGHDR and CDR2 SFDVKD. The CDR3 reads CATSEPGLAGVRNEQFF. The CDR3 region has the DNA TGTGCCACCAGTGAACCCGGACTAGCGGGAGTAAGGAATGAGCAGTTCTTC.

V is TRBV4-1 and J is TRBJ1-5; possibly TRBD1 for D (6 bases). Germline values: CDR1 MGHRA, CDR2 YSYEKL. This CDR3 spans 15 amino acids. The V and J ends lost 1 base and 7 bases respectively, with 14 bases between them. The CDR3 coding sequence is TGCGCCAGCAGCCAAGGCGAACAGGGACACCAGCCCCAGCATTTT. This gives the protein CASSQGEQGHQPQHF.

V usage is TRBV4-1 and J usage is TRBJ1-2, with D maybe TRBD1 (5 bases). V was trimmed by 4 bases and J by 1 base, leaving 7 bases between them. CDR3 length: 13 amino acids. Germline V gene sequence: CDR1 MGHRA, CDR2 YSYEKL. The CDR3 coding sequence is TGCGCCAGCAGCCTCAGGGATAACTATGGCTACACCTTC. Protein product: CASSLRDNYGYTF.

This clone was recorded only once. The V call is TRBV11-2, the J call TRBJ1-1; 7 bases fit TRBD1. Germline V gene lookup returns CDR1 SGHAT and CDR2 FQNNGV. The CDR3 is 15 residues long. The V gene end was trimmed by 2 bases and the J gene end by 5 bases; junction bases not matched to a gene: 8. The CDR3 sequence: CASSLKRGLGTEAFF. The CDR3 DNA sequence: TGTGCCAGCAGCTTAAAGAGGGGGCTGGGGACTGAAGCTTTCTTT.

V usage is TRBV6-5 and J usage is TRBJ2-3; maybe TRBD2 (6 bases). This CDR3 is 14 amino acids long. With 4 bases removed from V and 4 bases from J, the gap between germline ends came to 12 bases. Per the germline V gene, CDR1 is MNHEY and CDR2 is SVGAGI. The CDR3 reads CASSLRREADTQYF. CDR3 nucleotide sequence: TGTGCCAGCAGTTTGAGAAGGGAGGCAGATACGCAGTATTTT.

This clone was seen only a few times. The rearrangement joins TRBV28 to TRBJ1-3, with D unclear. V was pared by 6 bases and J by 2 bases, with 5 bases between. This CDR3 region has 12 residues. Germline CDR1 and CDR2: MDHEN and SYDVKM. The DNA of the CDR3 is TGTGCCAGCAGGACTCCTGGAAACACCATATATTTT. Amino acid sequence: CASRTPGNTIYF.

V usage is TRBV2 and J usage is TRBJ1-2, with 7 positions matching TRBD1. V shed 6 bases, J shed 3 bases, and the junction held 4 bases outside the gene matches. Germline V gene data show CDR1 as SNHLY and CDR2 as FYNNEI. The CDR3 runs to 13 residues. CDR3 residues: CASRQGLDYGYTF. The CDR3 nucleotides read TGTGCCAGCAGACAGGGGTTGGACTATGGCTACACCTTC.

This rearrangement joins TRBV6-1 to TRBJ1-3, with D tentatively TRBD1 (6 bases). V gave up 3 bases and J gave up 0 bases, with 9 bases separating them. The CDR3 loop spans 15 amino acids. CDR1 and CDR2 (germline): MNHNS, SASEGT. The CDR3 DNA reads TGTGCCAGCAGTGACACAGGGCGCTCTGGAAACACCATATATTTT. It is translated as CASSDTGRSGNTIYF.

The gene calls are TRBV7-9 and TRBJ1-2; 7 bases map to TRBD1. Germline lookup yields CDR1 SEHNR and CDR2 FQNEAQ (reference sequence). This CDR3 is 16 amino acids long. V was pared by 0 bases and J by 0 bases, with 4 bases of the junction left unmatched. CDR3 amino acids: CASSLAEGTANYGYTF. The CDR3 DNA sequence: TGTGCCAGCAGCTTAGCTGAGGGGACAGCTAACTATGGCTACACCTTC.

The V call is TRBV19, the J call TRBJ2-7, with 7 bases aligning to TRBD1. Germline CDR1 and CDR2: LNHDA and SQIVND (reference sequence). V dropped 5 bases and J dropped 6; count of bases not matched to a gene: 7. The CDR3 runs 13 residues. CDR3 protein: CASSSGQVREQYF. CDR3 nucleotide sequence: TGTGCCAGTAGTTCCGGACAGGTCCGCGAGCAGTACTTC.

The genes are TRBV7-9 and TRBJ2-7; TRBD2 is a possible D gene (6 bases). The length of the CDR3 is 16 residues. The germline gives CDR1 SEHNR, CDR2 FQNEAQ (reference sequence). V lost 3 bases and J 0 bases, leaving 15 bases between the germline ends. In DNA form, the CDR3 reads TGTGCCAGCAGCTTCTTGGAGGGGATCTTCTCCTACGAGCAGTACTTC. Translating gives CASSFLEGIFSYEQYF.

The chain couples TRBV5-1 to TRBJ1-4; TRBD1 might be the D (5 bases). This CDR3 has 14 amino acids. The V gene's germline CDR1 is SGHRS and CDR2 YFSETQ. V was shortened by 5 bases and J by 4 bases, with 12 bases between the two germline ends. In DNA form, the CDR3 reads TGCGCCAGCAGGACGGGGGGAAATAATGAAAAACTGTTTTTT. Protein product: CASRTGGNNEKLFF.

The chain uses TRBV18 and TRBJ1-1; the match to TRBD1 covers 8 bases. The CDR3 has 15 residues. V trimming: 0 bases; J trimming: 1 base; junction bases outside the gene matches: 1. Per the germline V gene, CDR1 is KGHSH and CDR2 is LQKENI. The CDR3, as DNA: TGTGCCAGCTCACCACCGCAGGGGGCGAACACTGAAGCTTTCTTT. The encoded protein is CASSPPQGANTEAFF.

V usage is TRBV28 and J usage is TRBJ1-2, with D unresolved. This CDR3 is built from 14 residues. V lost 2 bases to trimming and J lost 7 bases, with 14 bases between them. The germline gives CDR1 MDHEN, CDR2 SYDVKM. CDR3 in DNA: TGTGCCAGCAGTTTAGCACCAAGGCGGGGTGGCTACACCTTC. Translating it yields CASSLAPRRGGYTF.

This clone is a singleton in its sample. V is TRBV18 and J is TRBJ1-1, with D tentatively TRBD1 (5 bases). Germline loops: CDR1 KGHSH, CDR2 LQKENI. This CDR3 region has 14 residues. V lost 2 bases and J 6 bases, leaving 13 bases between the germline ends. CDR3 region: CASSPGARSPEAFF. The CDR3 DNA reads as TGTGCCAGCTCACCAGGGGCGCGGTCCCCTGAAGCTTTCTTT.